This is a list of T cell receptor beta chains from one sample in a study of T cell changes during pregnancy in multiple sclerosis. Generated by immunoSEQ multiplex PCR, the TCRdb table keeps only in-frame clones and is missing some. The repertoire holds roughly 40,000 clones, with approximately 91% as singletons. Here the sequenced sample was CD4+ T cells from peripheral blood mononuclear cells, taken in the first trimester of pregnancy. These TCRs come from a female donor with multiple sclerosis, enrolled in a pregnancy study. Each CDR3 is given with its conserved first and last residue. The D gene is left open where the match is weak. Only part of the rows carry a size: once, few, many, or a class if the clone is expanded.

j_gene: TRBJ1-2; abundance: -; v_gene: TRBV5-8; d_gene: -; len: 15; CDR3aa: CASSSIDTTNYGYTF; CDR3nt: TGTGCCAGCAGCTCTATAGACACAACTAACTATGGCTACACCTTC
j_gene: TRBJ2-3; abundance: -; v_gene: TRBV11-3; d_gene: TRBD2; len: 16; CDR3aa: CASSLGQRESTDTQYF; CDR3nt: TGTGCCAGCAGCTTAGGGCAGCGGGAATCCACAGATACGCAGTATTTT
j_gene: TRBJ2-2; abundance: -; v_gene: TRBV29-1; d_gene: TRBD1; len: 15; CDR3aa: CSARGEQGGGGELFF; CDR3nt: TGCAGCGCTCGAGGGGAACAGGGGGGAGGCGGGGAGCTGTTTTTT
j_gene: TRBJ2-7; abundance: -; v_gene: TRBV2; d_gene: TRBD2; len: 19; CDR3aa: CAIESDPRLAGERSYEQYF; CDR3nt: TGTGCCATCGAGTCAGATCCGAGACTAGCGGGAGAACGTTCCTACGAGCAGTACTTC
j_gene: TRBJ1-1; abundance: -; v_gene: TRBV19; d_gene: -; len: 14; CDR3aa: CASSPSMANTEAFF; CDR3nt: TGTGCCAGTAGTCCCAGTATGGCGAACACTGAAGCTTTCTTT
j_gene: TRBJ2-7; abundance: few; v_gene: TRBV11-2; d_gene: -; len: 15; CDR3aa: CASSLDREGPYEQYF; CDR3nt: TGTGCCAGCAGCTTAGATCGGGAAGGGCCCTACGAGCAGTACTTC
j_gene: TRBJ2-5; abundance: -; v_gene: TRBV5-1; d_gene: -; len: 14; CDR3aa: CASSLDGGQETQYF; CDR3nt: TGCGCCAGCAGCTTGGACGGGGGACAAGAGACCCAGTACTTC
j_gene: TRBJ2-1; abundance: -; v_gene: TRBV5-6; d_gene: TRBD1; len: 14; CDR3aa: CASSWDRGLDEQFF; CDR3nt: TGTGCCAGCAGCTGGGACAGGGGGCTCGATGAGCAGTTCTTC
j_gene: TRBJ1-1; abundance: -; v_gene: TRBV7-9; d_gene: -; len: 16; CDR3aa: CASSIRGSALNTEAFF; CDR3nt: TGTGCCAGCAGCATTAGAGGGTCAGCTCTGAACACTGAAGCTTTCTTT
j_gene: TRBJ1-1; abundance: -; v_gene: TRBV5-1; d_gene: -; len: 14; CDR3aa: CASSLTPRDTEAFF; CDR3nt: TGCGCCAGCAGCTTGACGCCGAGGGACACTGAAGCTTTCTTT
j_gene: TRBJ1-2; abundance: few; v_gene: TRBV5-4; d_gene: -; len: 13; CDR3aa: CASSLQGHYGYTF; CDR3nt: TGTGCCAGCAGTTTACAGGGTCACTATGGCTACACCTTC
j_gene: TRBJ2-3; abundance: -; v_gene: TRBV6-5; d_gene: TRBD2; len: 12; CDR3aa: CASMASGRFPYF; CDR3nt: TGTGCCAGCATGGCTAGCGGGAGGTTTCCGTATTTT
j_gene: TRBJ1-1; abundance: -; v_gene: TRBV25-1; d_gene: TRBD1; len: 11; CDR3aa: CASDRGTEAFF; CDR3nt: TGTGCCAGCGACAGGGGCACTGAAGCTTTCTTT
j_gene: TRBJ2-5; abundance: -; v_gene: TRBV2; d_gene: TRBD2; len: 17; CDR3aa: CASSEGTSGRAWETQYF; CDR3nt: TGTGCCAGCAGTGAAGGGACTAGCGGGAGGGCCTGGGAGACCCAGTACTTC